This is a list of T cell receptor beta chains from one sample in a study of T cell repertoires in cytomegalovirus infection. TCRdb independently ran MiXCR on the reads; one entry per CDR3 protein. The data contain some 270,000 distinct CDR3 sequences, about 15% of them singletons. Sequenced material: CD8+ T cells from PBMCs. These receptors came from a human donor in good health (CMV status not recorded). Some clones in this sample may be carry-over from other donors' samples. CDR3s include the opening cysteine and the closing phenylalanine or tryptophan. D genes are given only for firm matches. Expanded clones get a size class; other rows say once, few or many, or leave the size out.

TRBV28	TRBJ1-4	-	many	TGTGCCAGCAACCCGGATACAAATGAAAAACTGTTTTTT	CASNPDTNEKLFF
TRBV7-8	TRBJ2-5	TRBD2	many	TGTGCCAGCAGCTTAGGATCCGGCGGGGGGAGCGAGACCCAGTACTTC	CASSLGSGGGSETQYF
TRBV7-2	TRBJ2-1	-	many	TGTGCCAGCAGCACATGGACAGAACACCTTTACAATGAGCAGTTCTTC	CASSTWTEHLYNEQFF
TRBV7-9	TRBJ2-3	-	many	TGTGCCAGCAGCTCCACGACAGAAAAAAAATACACAGATACGCAGTATTTT	CASSSTTEKKYTDTQYF
TRBV6-1	TRBJ1-5	TRBD1	many	TGTGCCATCGACAGGGGCGGTCAGCCCCAGCATTTT	CAIDRGGQPQHF
TRBV6-1	TRBJ2-7	-	many	TGTGCCAGCACTATCGCTTTCGAGCAGTACTTC	CASTIAFEQYF
TRBV5-5	TRBJ2-7	-	-	TGTGCCAGCAGCCCCGGGACCTCCATAGGGAACTACGAGCAGTACTTC	CASSPGTSIGNYEQYF
TRBV20-1	TRBJ1-5	-	many	TGCAGTGCTAGAGCGGGGGAAAGTCAGCCCCAGCATTTT	CSARAGESQPQHF
TRBV27	TRBJ2-5	TRBD2	few	TGTGCCAGCAGCCAAAGCGCGGGGGGCCCACAGGCCCAGTACTTC	CASSQSAGGPQAQYF
TRBV5-1	TRBJ2-5	-	few	TGCGCCAGCAGCTTGCCCGGCAACCAAGAGACCCAGTACTTC	CASSLPGNQETQYF
TRBV19	TRBJ1-5	-	few	TGTGCCAGTAGTCCCCCTACAGGGTATGGTCAGCCCCAGCATTTT	CASSPPTGYGQPQHF
TRBV28	TRBJ1-1	-	-	TGTGCCAGCAGCCTTAGCCGGATGAACACTGAAGCTTTCTTT	CASSLSRMNTEAFF
TRBV11-3	TRBJ2-2	-	many	TGTGCCAGCAGCTCGCAGTCAGCCACCGGGGAGCTGTTTTTT	CASSSQSATGELFF
TRBV20-1	TRBJ1-1	-	many	TGCAGTGCTAGAGATTTGCAGGGGCAGAACACTGAAGCTTTCTTT	CSARDLQGQNTEAFF
TRBV29-1	TRBJ2-1	-	few	TGCAGTTCAACCGGGACAGTTGGCAGCGGGAACAATGAGCAGTTCTTC	CSSTGTVGSGNNEQFF
TRBV7-3	TRBJ2-3	-	many	TGTGCCAGCAGTTTAATAGGGGGGGGCACAGATACGCAGTATTTT	CASSLIGGGTDTQYF
TRBV9	TRBJ2-7	-	-	TGTGCCAGCAGCGCGGGACAGACTAGCCTCTACGAGCAGTACTTC	CASSAGQTSLYEQYF